The source of this T cell receptor beta chain is a study of tumor-infiltrating lymphocytes in primary liver carcinoma. Co-extracted RNA and DNA came from roughly 20-30 mg of unsorted bulk tissue. The investigators made TCR beta cDNA from approximately 510 ng total RNA, using a constant-region primer. Library construction for TCR beta comprised three nested multiplex PCR rounds performed with slightly modified ARM-PCR. A C-beta reverse primer was combined with TRBV1-TRBV30 forward primers in the first two PCR rounds, and each round had ten to eleven cycles. MiXCR was run by TCRdb on the multiplex PCR reads, yielding one entry per CDR3 protein. The table records about 97,000 distinct CDR3 sequences, about 70% of them present only once. The CDR3 runs 14 residues. From germline, CDR1 is SQVTM and CDR2 ANQGSEA. A word on this clonotype: Its ends do not fully match the called genes, so a read error is possible.

Material for sequencing was liver tumor tissue from sampling region 2. Subset reported: tumor region T2, inferior pole. The chain carries TRBV29-1 and TRBJ2-1; the D is unclear. The receptor's source is a woman in her sixties or seventies with primary liver carcinoma and hepatitis B virus infection. In nucleotides, the CDR3 is TGCAGCATTGAACCGGTAGGATCCGGCAATAAGCAGTTCTTC. It specifies CSIEPVGSGNKQFF.